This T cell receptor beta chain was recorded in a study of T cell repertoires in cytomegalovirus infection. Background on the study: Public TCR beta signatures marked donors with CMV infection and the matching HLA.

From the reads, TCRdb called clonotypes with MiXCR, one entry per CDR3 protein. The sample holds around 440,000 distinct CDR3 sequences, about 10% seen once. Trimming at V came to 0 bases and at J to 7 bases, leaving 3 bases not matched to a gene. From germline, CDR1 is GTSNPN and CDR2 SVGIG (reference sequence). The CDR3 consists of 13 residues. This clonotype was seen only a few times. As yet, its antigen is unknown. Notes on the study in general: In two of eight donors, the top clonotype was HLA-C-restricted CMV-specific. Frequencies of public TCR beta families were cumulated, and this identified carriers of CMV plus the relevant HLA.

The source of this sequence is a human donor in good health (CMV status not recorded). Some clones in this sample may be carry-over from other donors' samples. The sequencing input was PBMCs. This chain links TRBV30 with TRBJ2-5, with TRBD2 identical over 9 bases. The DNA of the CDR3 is TGTGCCTGGAGTGTCGCGGGAGGGAGGACCCAGTACTTC. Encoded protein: CAWSVAGGRTQYF. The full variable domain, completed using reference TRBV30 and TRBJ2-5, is SQTIHQWPATLVQPVGSPLSLECTVEGTSNPNLYWYRQAAGRGLQLLFYSVGIGQISSEVPQNLSASRPQDRQFILSSKKLLLSDSGFYLCAWSVAGGRTQYFGPGTRLLVL.